These T cell receptor beta chains were read from a single sample in a study of technical replicates of blood from four donors. Sequenced by immunoSEQ multiplex PCR; TCRdb stores in-frame clones only, minus some. In the table there are roughly 72,000 clones, roughly 96% of which are singletons. The sequenced sample was T cells isolated from PBMCs. Receptor source: a human donor in good health. Each CDR3 is given with its conserved first and last residue. D genes are given only for firm matches. Size is omitted from some rows. Given values are once, few, many or a class for expanded clones.

D gene	clone size	V gene	J gene	CDR3 protein	CDR3 DNA
TRBD2	once	TRBV2	TRBJ2-7	CASSESGRYGEQYF	TGTGCCAGCAGTGAAAGCGGGAGGTACGGCGAGCAGTACTTC
.	.	TRBV6-4	TRBJ2-2	CASSANRKRTGELFF	TGTGCCAGCAGTGCAAATAGAAAGCGTACCGGGGAGCTGTTTTTT
TRBD1	once	TRBV15	TRBJ1-2	CATSKDRVSDGYTF	TGTGCCACCAGCAAAGACAGGGTTTCAGATGGCTACACCTTC
TRBD1	.	TRBV6-6	TRBJ2-7	CASRERTGLSYEQYF	TGTGCCAGCAGGGAGAGGACAGGTCTCTCCTACGAGCAGTACTTC
TRBD1	once	TRBV28	TRBJ2-2	CASSGWDRGNTGELFF	TGTGCCAGCAGTGGGTGGGACAGGGGGAACACCGGGGAGCTGTTTTTT
.	.	TRBV4-3	TRBJ1-1	CASSHATGVNTEAFF	TGCGCCAGCAGCCATGCAACGGGGGTGAACACTGAAGCTTTCTTT
.	.	TRBV6-6	TRBJ2-3	CASTSGVKDTQYF	TGTGCCAGCACCTCAGGGGTAAAAGATACGCAGTATTTT
.	.	TRBV15	TRBJ1-1	CATRQLNTEAFF	TGTGCCACCCGACAGTTGAACACTGAAGCTTTCTTT
TRBD2	.	TRBV7-6	TRBJ2-1	CASSLYLAGDEQFF	TGTGCCAGCAGCTTATACTTAGCGGGAGATGAGCAGTTCTTC
.	.	TRBV5-4	TRBJ2-7	CASSLDQAGYGEQYF	TGTGCCAGCAGCTTGGATCAAGCAGGGTATGGCGAGCAGTACTTC
.	once	TRBV30	TRBJ1-1	CAWSVGGTEAFF	TGTGCCTGGAGTGTAGGGGGAACTGAAGCTTTCTTT
TRBD2	.	TRBV27	TRBJ2-3	CASRGGSGNTDTQYF	TGTGCCAGCAGAGGGGGTAGCGGGAACACAGATACGCAGTATTTT
.	.	TRBV19	TRBJ2-7	CASSHQGSEGEQYF	TGTGCCAGTAGCCACCAGGGGAGTGAAGGCGAGCAGTACTTC
TRBD1	.	TRBV19	TRBJ1-2	CASSTSTGSGYGYTF	TGTGCCAGTAGTACATCGACAGGGTCGGGCTATGGCTACACCTTC
.	once	TRBV28	TRBJ1-2	CASSFRGEGPYGYTF	TGTGCCAGCAGTTTTCGGGGGGAGGGTCCCTATGGCTACACCTTC
.	.	TRBV28	TRBJ2-3	CASSLRQFSDTQYF	TGTGCCAGCAGTTTGCGACAGTTTTCGGATACGCAGTATTTT
TRBD1	once	TRBV5-1	TRBJ2-5	CASSYRTGGDQETQYF	TGCGCCAGCAGCTACCGGACAGGGGGCGACCAAGAGACCCAGTACTTC
TRBD2	.	TRBV7-9	TRBJ2-7	CASSLVTSGPNEQYF	TGTGCCAGCAGCTTAGTGACTAGCGGCCCGAACGAGCAGTACTTC
TRBD2	.	TRBV10-2	TRBJ2-7	CASNVGLAGDYEQYF	TGCGCCAGCAACGTAGGACTAGCGGGAGACTACGAGCAGTACTTC
.	once	TRBV12-5	TRBJ2-5	CASGPRVETQYF	TGTGCTAGTGGTCCTCGGGTCGAGACCCAGTACTTC
.	.	TRBV4-1	TRBJ2-7	CASSQVIISEGAGYEQYF	TGCGCCAGCAGCCAAGTTATTATCTCGGAGGGGGCGGGATACGAGCAGTACTTC
TRBD2	.	TRBV5-1	TRBJ2-3	CASSLGTGGNTDTQYF	TGCGCCAGCAGCTTGGGGACGGGAGGGAACACAGATACGCAGTATTTT
.	once	TRBV5-1	TRBJ2-1	CASSLKRASLDNEQFF	TGCGCCAGCAGCTTGAAGCGCGCCTCTCTGGACAATGAGCAGTTCTTC
TRBD1	.	TRBV2	TRBJ2-1	CASSARTGLGNEQFF	TGTGCCAGTAGTGCGAGGACAGGGCTCGGCAATGAGCAGTTCTTC
TRBD1	.	TRBV7-9	TRBJ2-7	CASSSSWTGEAHEQYF	TGTGCCAGCAGCTCGTCCTGGACAGGGGAGGCCCACGAGCAGTACTTC
.	.	TRBV6-6	TRBJ1-1	CASSYHRQGKDTEAFF	TGTGCCAGCAGTTATCACCGGCAGGGCAAGGACACTGAAGCTTTCTTT
TRBD2	.	TRBV7-6	TRBJ2-1	CASSRRLAGYNEQFF	TGTGCCAGCAGCCGGAGACTAGCGGGGTACAATGAGCAGTTCTTC
.	.	TRBV15	TRBJ2-7	CATSRVPAGPYEQYF	TGTGCCACCAGCAGAGTACCCGCGGGACCCTACGAGCAGTACTTC
.	.	TRBV5-1	TRBJ1-1	CASSPDSYTEAFF	TGCGCCAGCAGCCCCGACAGCTACACTGAAGCTTTCTTT
.	.	TRBV7-2	TRBJ2-3	CASSYSTYTDTQYF	TGTGCCAGCAGCTACAGCACCTACACAGATACGCAGTATTTT
TRBD2	.	TRBV6-1	TRBJ2-1	CASSDRPMGTSGRVDEQFF	TGTGCCAGCAGTGATCGTCCTATGGGGACTAGCGGGAGGGTCGATGAGCAGTTCTTC
TRBD1	.	TRBV30	TRBJ2-3	CAWSLGLGGRADTQYF	TGTGCCTGGAGTTTAGGATTAGGGGGCAGGGCAGATACGCAGTATTTT
.	.	TRBV19	TRBJ2-7	CASSITGSYEQYF	TGTGCCAGTTCCATTACAGGGTCCTACGAGCAGTACTTC
.	.	TRBV29-1	TRBJ2-2	CSAAKLAPGELFF	TGCAGCGCTGCTAAACTAGCTCCCGGGGAGCTGTTTTTT
TRBD2	.	TRBV30	TRBJ2-7	CAWAGGLAASYEQYF	TGTGCCTGGGCCGGCGGACTAGCGGCCTCCTACGAGCAGTACTTC
TRBD2	.	TRBV11-3	TRBJ2-1	CASSLSGSGNEQFF	TGTGCCAGCAGCTTAAGCGGGAGCGGCAATGAGCAGTTCTTC
.	once	TRBV5-1	TRBJ2-7	CASSLDPAGEQYF	TGCGCCAGCAGCTTGGACCCGGCGGGCGAGCAGTACTTC
TRBD1	.	TRBV9	TRBJ2-1	CASSMDRVGWEQFF	TGTGCCAGCAGCATGGACAGGGTGGGATGGGAGCAGTTCTTC
TRBD1	.	TRBV18	TRBJ2-7	CASSPGTGANYEQYF	TGTGCCAGCTCACCCGGGACAGGGGCGAACTACGAGCAGTACTTC
TRBD1	.	TRBV20-1	TRBJ2-5	CSASDQGAQYF	TGCAGTGCTAGTGATCAGGGGGCCCAGTACTTC
TRBD2	.	TRBV11-2	TRBJ2-1	CASSLAGTNNEQFF	TGTGCCAGCAGCTTAGCTGGGACTAACAATGAGCAGTTCTTC
TRBD1	.	TRBV5-1	TRBJ2-1	CASSSMTGFSYNEQFF	TGCGCCAGCAGCAGCATGACAGGGTTCTCCTACAATGAGCAGTTCTTC
TRBD1	.	TRBV10-3	TRBJ1-1	CAIRQGAGSNTEAFF	TGTGCCATCAGACAGGGGGCAGGTTCGAACACTGAAGCTTTCTTT
TRBD1	.	TRBV7-9	TRBJ1-1	CASSLSGTGGTEAFF	TGTGCCAGCAGCTTATCTGGGACAGGTGGGACTGAAGCTTTCTTT
TRBD2	once	TRBV7-8	TRBJ2-7	CASSFSGRRYEQYF	TGTGCCAGCAGCTTTAGCGGGAGGAGGTACGAGCAGTACTTC
TRBD1	.	TRBV14	TRBJ1-1	CASSQIGTANTEAFF	TGTGCCAGCAGCCAAATCGGGACAGCGAACACTGAAGCTTTCTTT
.	.	TRBV28	TRBJ2-4	CASSRNIQYF	TGTGCCAGCAGCAGAAACATTCAGTACTTC
TRBD2	.	TRBV7-2	TRBJ2-2	CASSSELAGANTGELFF	TGTGCCAGCAGCTCAGAACTAGCGGGAGCGAACACCGGGGAGCTGTTTTTT